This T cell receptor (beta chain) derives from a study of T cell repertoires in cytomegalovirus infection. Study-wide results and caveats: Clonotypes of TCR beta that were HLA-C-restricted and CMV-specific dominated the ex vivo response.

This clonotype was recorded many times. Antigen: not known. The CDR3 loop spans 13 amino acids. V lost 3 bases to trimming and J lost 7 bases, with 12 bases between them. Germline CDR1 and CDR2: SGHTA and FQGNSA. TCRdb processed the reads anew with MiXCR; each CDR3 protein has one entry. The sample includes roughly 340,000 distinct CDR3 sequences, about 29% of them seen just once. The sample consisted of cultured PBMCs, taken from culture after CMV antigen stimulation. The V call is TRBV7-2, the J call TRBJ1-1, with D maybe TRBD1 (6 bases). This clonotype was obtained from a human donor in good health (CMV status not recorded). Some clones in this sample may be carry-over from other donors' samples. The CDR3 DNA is TGTGCCAGCAGCTTGTTCAGGGGTCGTGAAGCTTTCTTT. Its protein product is CASSLFRGREAFF.